Shown below are 11 T cell receptor beta chains from a single sample sequenced in a study of cytomegalovirus exposure and HLA in healthy donors (dated by TCRdb to the late 2010s). Libraries were prepared through the immunoSEQ multiplex PCR assay. For the multiplex PCR, a mixture combining 60 forward primers for TCR Vbeta segments and 13 reverse primers for TCR Jbeta segments was used. This is the immuneACCESS table as TCRdb keeps it, with only in-frame sequences that have V and J called. A part of the clones is gone; compared with another copy, unresolved V genes explain less than half, and the rest is unexplained. This sample has around 170,000 clones in its table, and around 84% of those were observed once. Clones ranked in the top ten supply roughly 2.6% of the sample. The source material was PBMCs. These receptors originate from a woman in her 50s in good health and CMV-seropositive.

The V and J genes are TRBV10-3 and TRBJ2-7; a possible D gene is TRBD1 (6 bases). The germline gives CDR1 ENHRY, CDR2 SYGVKD. The CDR3 is 12 amino acids. Trimming cost V 3 bases and J 6 bases, with 9 bases left between them. CDR3 residues: CAISDRGVEQYF. The CDR3 region has the DNA TGTGCCATCAGTGACAGGGGTGTCGAGCAGTACTTC.

The V call is TRBV30, the J call TRBJ1-2; 8 nucleotides match TRBD1. Per the germline V gene, CDR1 is GTSNPN and CDR2 is SVGIG (reference sequence). V lost 3 bases, J lost 3 bases, and 6 bases stayed unmatched. This CDR3 region has 14 residues. The CDR3 region has the DNA TGTGCCTGGAGCCTCACGGGACAGGACTATGGCTACACCTTC. This translates into CAWSLTGQDYGYTF.

This clone is a singleton in its sample. This sequence joins TRBV6-5 and TRBJ1-4; TRBD1 might be the D (6 bases). Germline V gives CDR1 MNHEY, CDR2 SVGAGI. V lost 10 bases and J 6 bases, leaving 18 bases between the germline ends. This CDR3 comprises 14 residues. In nucleotides, the CDR3 is TGTGCCATCCGGCCAGACAAGGGGGATGAAAAACTGTTTTTT. Translation: CAIRPDKGDEKLFF.

V gene TRBV6-1 combines with J gene TRBJ2-1; TRBD1 matches 9 bases. After removal of 4 bases from V and 7 bases from J, the junction contained 11 bases not matched to a gene. CDR1 MNHNS and CDR2 SASEGT come from the germline V gene. The CDR3 is 16 amino acids. The CDR3 loop is CASSAKGGTGINEQFF. The CDR3, as DNA: TGTGCCAGCAGTGCCAAAGGGGGGACAGGGATAAATGAGCAGTTCTTC.

The count of this clone is one. The genes are TRBV10-3 and TRBJ2-7; 8 bases match TRBD2. The CDR3 extends over 14 amino acids. The V and J ends lost 0 bases and 4 bases, in that order; junction bases with no gene match: 2. CDR1 is ENHRY and CDR2 is SYGVKD in the germline V gene. The CDR3 DNA reads TGTGCCATCAGTGAGTCCTCGGGGGGGTACGAGCAGTACTTC. Translating gives CAISESSGGYEQYF.

V is TRBV10-3 and J is TRBJ1-5, with a tentative D call TRBD1 (5 bases). CDR1 ENHRY and CDR2 SYGVKD come from the germline V gene. The CDR3 consists of 14 residues. Trimming took 2 bases from V and 5 from J, leaving 10 bases between them. Written as DNA, the CDR3 is TGTGCCATCAGTGAGCAGGGAACGGATCAGCCCCAGCATTTT. Translation: CAISEQGTDQPQHF.

This clone was recorded a few times. The chain uses TRBV5-6 and TRBJ1-5; 7 bases line up with TRBD1. This CDR3 has 14 residues. Per germline, CDR1 SGHDT and CDR2 YYEEEE. V lost 4 bases, J lost 6 bases, and 7 bases stayed unmatched. DNA of the CDR3: TGTGCCAGCAGCCTCGGAGGGGGCCGTCAGCCCCAGCATTTT. Protein product: CASSLGGGRQPQHF.

The rearrangement links TRBV29-1 to TRBJ1-1, with D tentatively TRBD1 (5 bases). V lost 6 bases and J lost 5, with 22 bases in between. The length of the CDR3 is 15 residues. Germline lookup yields CDR1 SQVTM and CDR2 ANQGSEA. CDR3 coding DNA: TGCAGCGTGGGGGGACGAAGGGCTCTCGGTACTGAAGCTTTCTTT. Translation gives CSVGGRRALGTEAFF.

This sequence joins TRBV12-5 and TRBJ2-7; 8 bases line up with TRBD1. Trimming took 7 bases from V and 5 from J; bases not matched to a gene: 13. This CDR3 is built from 15 residues. Germline V gene sequence: CDR1 LGHNT, CDR2 FRNRAP. The DNA of the CDR3 is TGTGCTAGTGCCATGGCGCAGGGGGCGCCCCACGAGCAGTACTTC. Its protein product is CASAMAQGAPHEQYF.

The gene calls are TRBV9 and TRBJ1-1, with no clear D. CDR1 is SGDLS and CDR2 is YYNGEE in the germline V gene. There are 14 residues in the CDR3. Trimming left V 4 bases short and J 4 bases short, with 14 bases between. Here the CDR3 reads CASSRNGRGTEAFF. CDR3 bases: TGTGCCAGCAGCCGGAACGGGCGGGGCACTGAAGCTTTCTTT.

The V call is TRBV18, the J call TRBJ2-7; 8 nucleotides agree with TRBD2. J was trimmed by 0 bases and V by 4 bases; bases with no gene match: 5. Germline loops: CDR1 KGHSH, CDR2 LQKENI. The CDR3 contains 15 residues. The CDR3 loop reads CASSLSGTSSYEQYF. DNA of the CDR3: TGTGCCAGCTCACTTAGTGGGACTAGCTCCTACGAGCAGTACTTC.